This T cell receptor beta chain is drawn from a study of PD-L1 blockade in urothelial cancer. Study-level background: Patients' histories included 0 to 3 prior chemotherapy regimens.

With 5 bases clipped from V and 9 bases from J, the junction kept 8 bases outside the gene matches. The CDR3 totals 14 residues. Germline-derived CDR1 and CDR2 are LNHDA and SQIVND (reference sequence). The study's findings and limits: Pretreatment TCR clonality in blood under the median foretold superior survival.

As to time point: peripheral blood 6 weeks after treatment start. Data came from immunoSEQ multiplex PCR; TCRdb stores just in-frame clones and leaves some out. The sample has some 120,000 clones; about 89% are singletons. Notes on this clone: The target antigen is unknown.

The rearrangement uses TRBV19 and TRBJ1-5; TRBD1 agrees at 9 bases. This TCR was sampled from a man aged 55 to 70 with urothelial cancer. The sequences come from PBMCs, collected around atezolizumab (anti-PD-L1) treatment. CDR3 nucleotides: TGTGCCAGTAGTCCCGGACAGGGGTCAGGGCCCCAGCATTTT. Amino acids: CASSPGQGSGPQHF.